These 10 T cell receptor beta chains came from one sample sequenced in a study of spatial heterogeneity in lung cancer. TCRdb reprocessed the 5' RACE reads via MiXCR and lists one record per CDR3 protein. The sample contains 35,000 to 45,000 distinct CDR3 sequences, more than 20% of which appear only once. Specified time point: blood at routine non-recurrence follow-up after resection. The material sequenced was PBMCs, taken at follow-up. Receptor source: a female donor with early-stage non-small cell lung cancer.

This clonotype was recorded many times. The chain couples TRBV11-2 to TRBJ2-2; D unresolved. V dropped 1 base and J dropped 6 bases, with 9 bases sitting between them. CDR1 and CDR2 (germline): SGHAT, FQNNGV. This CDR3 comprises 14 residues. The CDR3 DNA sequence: TGTGCCAGCAGCTTAGTAGGATGGGCCGGGGAGCTGTTTTTT. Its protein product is CASSLVGWAGELFF.

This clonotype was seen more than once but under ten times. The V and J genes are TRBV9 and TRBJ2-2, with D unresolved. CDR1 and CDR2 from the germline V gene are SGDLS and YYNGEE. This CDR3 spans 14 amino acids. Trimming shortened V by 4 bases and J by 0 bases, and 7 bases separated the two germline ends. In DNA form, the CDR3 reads TGTGCCAGCAGCCGGGTCGCGAACACCGGGGAGCTGTTTTTT. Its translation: CASSRVANTGELFF.

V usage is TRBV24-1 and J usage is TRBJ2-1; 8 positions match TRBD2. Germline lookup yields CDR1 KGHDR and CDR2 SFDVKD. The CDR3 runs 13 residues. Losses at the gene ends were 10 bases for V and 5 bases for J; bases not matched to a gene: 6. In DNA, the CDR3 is TGTGCCACTTCTTACGGGGGGGACAATGAGCAGTTCTTC. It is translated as CATSYGGDNEQFF.

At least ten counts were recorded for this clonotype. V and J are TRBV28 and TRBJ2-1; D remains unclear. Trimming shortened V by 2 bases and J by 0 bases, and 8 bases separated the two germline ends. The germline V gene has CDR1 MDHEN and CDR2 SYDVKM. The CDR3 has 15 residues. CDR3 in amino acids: CASSLVDSSYNEQFF. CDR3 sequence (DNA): TGTGCCAGCAGTTTAGTAGATAGCTCCTACAATGAGCAGTTCTTC.

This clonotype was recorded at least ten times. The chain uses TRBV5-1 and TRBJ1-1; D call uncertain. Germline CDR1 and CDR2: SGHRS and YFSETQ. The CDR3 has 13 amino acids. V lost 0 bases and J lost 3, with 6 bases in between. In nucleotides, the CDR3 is TGCGCCAGCAGCTTGGCCGGGGACACTGAAGCTTTCTTT. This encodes CASSLAGDTEAFF. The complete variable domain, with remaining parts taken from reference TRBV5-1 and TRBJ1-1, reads KAGVTQTPRYLIKTRGQQVTLSCSPISGHRSVSWYQQTPGQGLQFLFEYFSETQRNKGNFPGRFSGRQFSNSRSEMNVSTLELGDSALYLCASSLAGDTEAFFGQGTRLTVV.

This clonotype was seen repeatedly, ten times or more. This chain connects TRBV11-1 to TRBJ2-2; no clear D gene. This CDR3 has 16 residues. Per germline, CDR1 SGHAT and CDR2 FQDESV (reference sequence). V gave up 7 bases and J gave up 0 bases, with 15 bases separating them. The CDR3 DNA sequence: TGTGCCAGCACCCTAGAAGCCGGAACGAACACCGGGGAGCTGTTTTTT. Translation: CASTLEAGTNTGELFF.

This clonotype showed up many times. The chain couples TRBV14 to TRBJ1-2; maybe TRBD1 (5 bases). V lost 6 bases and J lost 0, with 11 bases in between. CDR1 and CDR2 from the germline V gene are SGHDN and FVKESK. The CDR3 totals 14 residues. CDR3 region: CASSPGRANYGYTF. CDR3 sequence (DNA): TGTGCCAGCAGTCCGGGACGAGCTAACTATGGCTACACCTTC.

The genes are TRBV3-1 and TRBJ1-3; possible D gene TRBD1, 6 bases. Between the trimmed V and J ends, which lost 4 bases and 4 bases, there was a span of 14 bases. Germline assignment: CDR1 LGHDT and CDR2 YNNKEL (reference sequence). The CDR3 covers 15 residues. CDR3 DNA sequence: TGTGCCAGCAGCCTCCTCAGGGGATCAGGAAACACCATATATTTT. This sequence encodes CASSLLRGSGNTIYF.

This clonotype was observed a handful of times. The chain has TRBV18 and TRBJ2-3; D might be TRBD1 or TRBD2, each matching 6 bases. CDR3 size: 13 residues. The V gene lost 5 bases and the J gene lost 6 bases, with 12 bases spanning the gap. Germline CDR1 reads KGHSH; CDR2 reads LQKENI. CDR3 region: CASSLGGLDTQYF. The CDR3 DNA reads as TGTGCCAGCTCATTAGGGGGACTCGATACGCAGTATTTT.

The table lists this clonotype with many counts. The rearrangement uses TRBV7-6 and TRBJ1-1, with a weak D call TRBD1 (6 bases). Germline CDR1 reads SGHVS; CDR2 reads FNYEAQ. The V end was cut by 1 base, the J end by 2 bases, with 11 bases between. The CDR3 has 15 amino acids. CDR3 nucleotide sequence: TGTGCCAGCAGCTTAGGTTGGGACAAAAACACTGAAGCTTTCTTT. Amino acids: CASSLGWDKNTEAFF.